The 19 T cell receptor beta chains listed next were all sequenced from one sample in a study of blood T cell repertoires in COVID-19. Generated by immunoSEQ multiplex PCR, the TCRdb table keeps only in-frame clones and is missing some. The sample includes over 90,000 clones, over 75% seen only once; the top ten take 5% to 6%. Source material: peripheral blood. All receptors derive from a man aged 50-59 years with acute or convalescent COVID-19.

J is TRBJ1-2 and V is TRBV19; unclear D gene. Germline CDR1 reads LNHDA; CDR2 reads SQIVND (reference sequence). The CDR3 has 13 residues. The CDR3, as DNA: TGTGCAGCAAGCCGGGCGGGTGACTATGGCTACACCTTC. It specifies CAASRAGDYGYTF.

This chain connects TRBV23-1 to TRBJ2-5; a weak D match, TRBD1 (5 bases). TRBV23-1 counts as an open reading frame of uncertain function. The CDR3 runs to 16 residues. Trimming cost V 0 bases and J 4 bases, with 15 bases left between them. The CDR3 protein is CASSQSSGWFLETQYF. CDR3 nucleotides: TGCGCCAGCAGTCAATCGTCAGGGTGGTTCTTAGAGACCCAGTACTTC.

The chain uses TRBV5-4 and TRBJ1-1, with 9 bases that match TRBD1. The V segment lost 0 bases and the J segment 8 bases; nucleotides outside the gene matches: 5. Germline CDR1 and CDR2: SGHNT and YYREEE (reference sequence). This CDR3 comprises 14 residues. The CDR3 spells CASSLGDRAREAFF. CDR3 DNA: TGTGCCAGCAGCTTGGGGGACAGGGCCCGGGAAGCTTTCTTT.

The chain carries TRBV5-8 and TRBJ2-1, with 9 bases fitting TRBD2. This CDR3 spans 15 amino acids. V trimming: 4 bases; J trimming: 9 bases; junction bases outside the gene matches: 11. Per the germline V gene, CDR1 is SGHTS and CDR2 is YDEGEE. The CDR3 spells CASSPRLAGRIEQFF. The CDR3 coding sequence is TGTGCCAGCAGCCCGCGGCTAGCGGGAAGGATTGAGCAGTTCTTC.

This clone was seen only once. The V and J genes are TRBV5-4 and TRBJ2-5, with no clear D. Looked up from germline, CDR1 is SGHNT and CDR2 is YYREEE (reference sequence). This CDR3 region has 14 residues. Trimming shortened V by 1 base and J by 1 base, and 8 bases separated the two germline ends. CDR3 in amino acids: CASSLLSGQETQYF. The CDR3 DNA reads TGTGCCAGCAGCTTGTTATCGGGCCAAGAGACCCAGTACTTC.

The rearrangement uses TRBV19 and TRBJ2-5; no definite D call. This CDR3 is 14 amino acids long. V was trimmed by 3 bases and J by 2 bases, leaving 10 bases between them. Germline V gives CDR1 LNHDA, CDR2 SQIVND (reference sequence). The CDR3 DNA follows: TGTGCCAGTAGTATCGGCGACAAACAAGAGACCCAGTACTTC. It specifies CASSIGDKQETQYF.

V and J are TRBV6-5 and TRBJ2-1; TRBD2 agrees at 12 bases. The germline V gene encodes CDR1 MNHEY and CDR2 SVGAGI. The CDR3 has 16 residues. Trimming removed 3 bases from V and 9 bases from J; junction bases left unmatched: 9. DNA of the CDR3: TGTGCCAGCAGTTATTTCTCTAGCGGGAGGGCCGGTGAGCAGTTCTTC. Its protein product is CASSYFSSGRAGEQFF.

The V call is TRBV19, the J call TRBJ2-2; D unresolved. The CDR3 length is 14 residues. Germline lookup yields CDR1 LNHDA and CDR2 SQIVND (reference sequence). V was pared by 4 bases and J by 2 bases, with 8 bases between. The CDR3 sequence is CASSRNRNTGELFF. In nucleotides, the CDR3 is TGTGCCAGTAGTAGGAACAGAAACACCGGGGAGCTGTTTTTT.

The chain is built from TRBV21-1 and TRBJ2-1; TRBD2, the D gene given by the table, was not confirmed from the DNA. TRBV21-1 is given as a pseudogene. This CDR3 comprises 18 residues. As DNA, the CDR3 is TGTGCCAGCAGCAAAAGGTCCCCGGCTAGCGGGTTTTACAATGAGCAGTTCTTC. It codes for CASSKRSPASGFYNEQFF.

This chain uses TRBV18 with TRBJ1-1, with D tentatively TRBD1 (6 bases). Trimming pared 1 base from V and 4 bases from J, leaving 10 bases between. This CDR3 region has 14 residues. Germline-derived CDR1 and CDR2 are KGHSH and LQKENI. The CDR3 sequence is CASSPRGGTTEAFF. CDR3 DNA: TGTGCCAGCTCACCACGAGGGGGAACCACTGAAGCTTTCTTT.

The rearrangement links TRBV19 to TRBJ2-7, with TRBD1 identical over 7 bases. Germline V gene sequence: CDR1 LNHDA, CDR2 SQIVND (reference sequence). This CDR3 is built from 15 residues. The V and J ends lost 11 bases and 5 bases, in that order; junction bases with no gene match: 18. The CDR3 nucleotides are TGTGCCTCAGCTCTCGGGCAGGGGGATGAAGACGAGCAGTACTTC. This encodes CASALGQGDEDEQYF.

J is TRBJ1-2 and V is TRBV9; 8 positions agree with TRBD1. Germline V gene data show CDR1 as SGDLS and CDR2 as YYNGEE. The CDR3 is 15 residues long. V gave up 3 bases and J gave up 5 bases; unmatched junction bases: 9. DNA of the CDR3: TGTGCCAGCAGCGCAGGACAGGGCGTCGTGTATGGCTACACCTTC. The encoded protein is CASSAGQGVVYGYTF.

A single count supports this clone. V gene TRBV2 combines with J gene TRBJ2-5; the match to TRBD2 covers 11 bases. Germline lookup yields CDR1 SNHLY and CDR2 FYNNEI. V lost 4 bases to trimming and J lost 5 bases; unmatched junction nucleotides: 6. This CDR3 is 15 amino acids long. The CDR3: CASSVTSGSTETQYF. CDR3 nucleotides: TGTGCCAGCAGTGTAACTAGCGGGAGTACCGAGACCCAGTACTTC.

The chain recombines TRBV27 with TRBJ1-2, with 7 bases aligning to TRBD1. This CDR3 contains 13 residues. CDR1 and CDR2 from the germline V gene are MNHEY and SMNVEV (reference sequence). J was trimmed by 4 bases and V by 2 bases; bases with no gene match: 1. In nucleotides, the CDR3 is TGTGCCAGCAGTTTAGGGGACAGCTATGGCTACACCTTC. Encoded protein: CASSLGDSYGYTF.

The chain recombines TRBV19 with TRBJ2-5; no reliable D call. The CDR3 is 13 residues long. CDR1 and CDR2 (germline): LNHDA, SQIVND (reference sequence). The V end was cut by 4 bases, the J end by 0 bases, with 6 bases between. CDR3 in amino acids: CASSTSDQETQYF. Here the CDR3 DNA reads TGTGCCAGTAGTACGTCCGACCAAGAGACCCAGTACTTC.

The rearrangement joins TRBV4-3 to TRBJ1-5; a weak D match, TRBD1 (5 bases). The CDR3 has 16 amino acids. V was shortened by 0 bases and J by 0 bases, with 9 bases between the two germline ends. In germline, CDR1 is LGHNA, CDR2 YSLEER. CDR3 region: CASSQDAGPSNQPQHF. The DNA for the CDR3 is TGCGCCAGCAGCCAAGATGCAGGGCCTAGCAATCAGCCCCAGCATTTT.

This CDR3 is CASSQEGLSGTRSYEQYF. The CDR3 DNA reads as TGTGCCAGCAGCCAAGAAGGCCTCTCCGGGACTAGATCCTACGAGCAGTACTTC. The genes are TRBV3-1 (or the pseudogene TRBV3-2) and TRBJ2-7; 8 nucleotides agree with TRBD2. V shed 0 bases, J shed 1 base, and the junction held 11 bases outside the gene matches. The CDR3 runs to 18 residues. Germline V gene sequence: CDR1 LGHDT, CDR2 YNNKEL (reference sequence).

This clone was seen more than once but under ten times. The CDR3 spells CATSGTEYGYTF. DNA for the CDR3: TGTGCCACCAGCGGGACAGAATATGGCTACACCTTC. The chain carries TRBV15 and TRBJ1-2; 7 nucleotides line up with TRBD1. The CDR3 totals 12 residues. J lost 5 bases, V lost 5 bases, and 2 bases had no gene match. CDR1 and CDR2 from the germline V gene are LNHNV and YYDKDF (reference sequence).

For this clone: Other DNA variants within this sample encode the same CDR3. This chain uses TRBV5-1 with TRBJ1-4, with 7 bases identical to TRBD1. The length of the CDR3 is 14 residues. The germline V gene has CDR1 SGHRS and CDR2 YFSETQ. V lost 0 bases to trimming and J lost 8 bases; unmatched junction nucleotides: 4. DNA of the CDR3: TGCGCCAGCAGCTTGGAGGGGGCCGGGGAAAAACTGTTTTTT. Protein: CASSLEGAGEKLFF.